A selection of T cell receptor beta chains follows, all from one sample in a study of T cell changes during pregnancy in multiple sclerosis. Method: immunoSEQ multiplex PCR; TCRdb's copy keeps in-frame clones and lacks some. The sample includes some 100,000 clones, approximately 92% of them seen just once. Sequenced material: peripheral blood, taken in the second trimester of pregnancy. These receptors came from a female donor with multiple sclerosis, enrolled in a pregnancy study. Both conserved end residues are part of each CDR3. A D gene is named only where the DNA matches it firmly. Clone size appears in some rows only: once, few, many, or a class for an expanded clone.

clone_size	v_call	d_call	j_call	cdr3_aa	cdr3_nt
-	TRBV13	TRBD1	TRBJ2-6	CASSMTGAEGANVLTF	TGTGCCAGCAGCATGACAGGGGCGGAAGGGGCCAACGTCCTGACTTTC
-	TRBV9	TRBD2	TRBJ2-7	CASSAGTSGEPPYEQYF	TGTGCCAGCAGCGCTGGGACTAGCGGGGAGCCTCCTTACGAGCAGTACTTC
-	TRBV28	-	TRBJ1-2	CASTASPSNYGYTF	TGTGCCAGCACGGCTAGCCCCTCTAACTATGGCTACACCTTC
-	TRBV7-2	TRBD1	TRBJ1-1	CASSPPGTVEAFF	TGTGCCAGCAGCCCCCCCGGGACAGTGGAAGCTTTCTTT
-	TRBV9	-	TRBJ2-1	CASSGGPYNEQFF	TGTGCCAGCTCCGGGGGACCTTACAATGAGCAGTTCTTC
-	TRBV15	-	TRBJ1-5	CATSRALGAGQPQHF	TGTGCCACCAGCAGAGCACTGGGGGCCGGTCAGCCCCAGCATTTT
few	TRBV4-2	-	TRBJ2-7	CASSQATGITYEQYF	TGTGCCAGCAGCCAGGCTACGGGAATAACCTACGAGCAGTACTTC
-	TRBV19	TRBD1	TRBJ2-5	CASGGQGAETQYF	TGTGCCAGTGGTGGACAGGGGGCCGAGACCCAGTACTTC
-	TRBV5-4	-	TRBJ1-6	CASSQRGAFNSPLHF	TGTGCCAGCAGCCAACGCGGGGCCTTTAATTCACCCCTCCACTTT
-	TRBV7-2	-	TRBJ2-7	CASSRDNYEQYF	TGTGCCAGCAGCCGGGACAACTACGAGCAGTACTTC
-	TRBV10-3	TRBD2	TRBJ2-3	CAIMKAGGNTDTQYF	TGTGCCATCATGAAAGCGGGAGGCAACACAGATACGCAGTATTTT
-	TRBV6-5	-	TRBJ2-7	CASSHDTPPYEQYF	TGTGCCAGCAGCCACGACACCCCTCCCTACGAGCAGTACTTC
once	TRBV19	-	TRBJ2-6	CASSISGGGPGANVLTF	TGTGCCAGTAGTATATCGGGCGGCGGGCCTGGGGCCAACGTCCTGACTTTC
-	TRBV2	-	TRBJ1-1	CASSPGVRDTEAFF	TGTGCCAGCAGTCCAGGGGTTCGGGACACTGAAGCTTTCTTT